Listed here are 28 T cell receptor beta chains from one sample, sequenced in a study of OX40 agonist ivuxolimab in advanced cancers. Library construction relied on the immunoSEQ multiplex PCR assay. This immuneACCESS table, as held by TCRdb, lists in-frame sequences with V and J called but not all clones. Of the missing ones, under half trace to an unresolved V gene in checked studies; the others have no known cause. The sample profile shows approximately 69,000 clones; almost 90% of them were found once. The top ten constitute 10% to 13% of the sample. The sequenced sample was CD4+ or CD8+ T cells sorted from blood, obtained in a trial of the OX40 agonist ivuxolimab. Receptor source: an adult with an advanced solid tumor such as melanoma, head and neck, liver or kidney cancer.

Only one count was recorded for this clone. The chain employs TRBV19 and TRBJ2-7; D possibly matches TRBD1 or TRBD2 (5 bases each). V was shortened by 7 bases and J by 2 bases, with 15 bases between the two germline ends. The CDR3 has 14 amino acids. The germline V gene encodes CDR1 LNHDA and CDR2 SQIVND (reference sequence). This CDR3 reads CASTSGTVPYEQYF. CDR3 in DNA: TGTGCCAGTACCTCCGGGACGGTACCCTACGAGCAGTACTTC.

The chain employs TRBV6-1 and TRBJ2-3, with 16 bases identical to TRBD2. CDR3 size: 15 residues. The trim removed 6 bases at V and 6 bases at J, leaving 3 bases unmatched. Germline CDR1 MNHNS, CDR2 SASEGT. CDR3 nucleotides: TGTGCCAGCAGGGAGGGACTAGCGGGAGGGGATACGCAGTATTTT. The encoded protein is CASREGLAGGDTQYF.

The V call is TRBV30, the J call TRBJ1-5; the match to TRBD1 covers 9 bases. The CDR3 extends over 12 amino acids. CDR1 is GTSNPN, CDR2 SVGIG, per germline (reference sequence). V lost 5 bases, J lost 6 bases, and 2 bases stayed unmatched. The CDR3: CAWGTGTQPQHF. The CDR3 DNA follows: TGTGCCTGGGGGACAGGGACTCAGCCCCAGCATTTT.

This chain connects TRBV7-2 to TRBJ2-1; D might be TRBD2 (6 bases). The CDR3 sequence is 14 residues long. Germline CDR1 is SGHTA and CDR2 is FQGNSA. V was clipped by 3 bases and J by 5 bases, with 11 bases between them. The CDR3 reads CASSLMGLNNEQFF. The CDR3, as DNA: TGTGCCAGCAGCTTGATGGGACTTAACAATGAGCAGTTCTTC.

This chain's CDR3 is CASSLRDGRGGDTQYF. The CDR3 DNA sequence: TGTGCCAGCAGCTTAAGGGACGGGCGAGGAGGAGATACGCAGTATTTT. The rearrangement joins TRBV7-3 to TRBJ2-3, with D possibly called TRBD1 or TRBD2 (5 bases each). Per the germline V gene, CDR1 is SGHTA and CDR2 is FQGTGA. Trimming stripped 1 base from V and 5 bases from J, with 16 bases between. The length of the CDR3 is 16 residues. Complete variable domain (other parts from reference TRBV7-3 and TRBJ2-3): GAGVSQTPSNKVTEKGKYVELRCDPISGHTALYWYRQSLGQGPEFLIYFQGTGAADDSGLPNDRFFAVRPEGSVSTLKIQRTERGDSAVYLCASSLRDGRGGDTQYFGPGTRLTVL.

By share, this clone ranks as medium-sized (0.01 to 0.1%). V gene TRBV5-8 combines with J gene TRBJ1-5, with 8 nucleotides matching TRBD1. This CDR3 has 15 residues. Germline-derived CDR1 and CDR2 are SGHTS and YDEGEE. Trimming took 4 bases from V and 5 from J; bases not matched to a gene: 8. This chain's CDR3 is CASSVTGQGYQPQHF. CDR3 coding DNA: TGTGCCAGCAGCGTAACAGGACAGGGCTATCAGCCCCAGCATTTT. Together with reference TRBV5-8 and TRBJ1-5, the CDR3 gives the full variable domain: EAGVTQSPTHLIKTRGQQATLRCSPISGHTSVYWYQQALGLGLQFLLWYDEGEERNRGNFPPRFSGRQFPNYSSELNVNALELEDSALYLCASSVTGQGYQPQHFGDGTRLSIL.

The gene calls are TRBV28 and TRBJ2-1, with TRBD2 as a possible D gene (5 bases). The V end was cut by 6 bases, the J end by 0 bases, with 12 bases between. This CDR3 is built from 15 residues. Germline V gene data show CDR1 as MDHEN and CDR2 as SYDVKM. CDR3 amino acids: CASRPSGSSYNEQFF. CDR3 bases: TGTGCCAGCAGACCCTCTGGGAGCTCCTACAATGAGCAGTTCTTC.

V is TRBV28 and J is TRBJ2-7; maybe TRBD2 (5 bases). The CDR3 is made up of 14 amino acids. V lost 4 bases to trimming and J lost 3 bases, with 13 bases between them. Germline CDR1 MDHEN, CDR2 SYDVKM. CDR3 sequence: CASSSNLGGYEQYF. Written as DNA, the CDR3 is TGTGCCAGCAGTTCGAACCTTGGAGGCTACGAGCAGTACTTC.

This clone was detected once. This chain uses TRBV10-3 with TRBJ2-3, with TRBD2 matching 7 bases. J lost 5 bases, V lost 0 bases, and 11 bases had no gene match. The CDR3 is 17 residues long. Germline lookup yields CDR1 ENHRY and CDR2 SYGVKD. The CDR3 DNA follows: TGTGCCATCAGTGAGTCGGGGCTCGCGGGAGCGGGAGATACGCAGTATTTT. Its translation: CAISESGLAGAGDTQYF.

The chain recombines TRBV6-6 with TRBJ2-7; 7 bases fit TRBD1. With V trimmed by 6 bases and J by 1 base, 6 bases remained unmatched. Germline loops: CDR1 MNHNY, CDR2 SVGAGI (reference sequence). CDR3 length: 14 amino acids. The chain's CDR3 is CASRRQGESYEQYF. CDR3 in DNA: TGTGCCAGCAGGCGACAGGGAGAATCCTACGAGCAGTACTTC.

The gene calls are TRBV5-1 and TRBJ2-3; no clear D gene. The CDR3 covers 16 residues. Trimming left V 1 base short and J 0 bases short, with 12 bases between. CDR1 and CDR2 from the germline V gene are SGHRS and YFSETQ. The CDR3 sequence: CASSLIPDVSTDTQYF. The CDR3 coding sequence is TGCGCCAGCAGCTTGATCCCCGACGTAAGCACAGATACGCAGTATTTT. The variable domain in full, with the rest retrieved from reference TRBV5-1 and TRBJ2-3, is KAGVTQTPRYLIKTRGQQVTLSCSPISGHRSVSWYQQTPGQGLQFLFEYFSETQRNKGNFPGRFSGRQFSNSRSEMNVSTLELGDSALYLCASSLIPDVSTDTQYFGPGTRLTVL.

The chain combines TRBV28 with TRBJ1-2; 9 nucleotides line up with TRBD1. This CDR3 has 13 amino acids. J gave up 5 bases and V 7 bases, and 5 bases lay outside the gene matches. Germline V gene sequence: CDR1 MDHEN, CDR2 SYDVKM. Written as DNA, the CDR3 is TGTGCCAGCACCCGGACAGGGGCTTATGGCTACACCTTC. Encoded protein: CASTRTGAYGYTF.

The chain carries TRBV28 and TRBJ1-4; D possibly corresponds to TRBD1 (6 bases). The CDR3 totals 12 residues. Germline-derived CDR1 and CDR2 are MDHEN and SYDVKM. Trimming took off 7 bases at V and 13 bases at J, with 16 bases between the two ends. CDR3 sequence: CASTTTARGLFF. The CDR3 DNA is TGTGCCAGCACCACCACAGCCAGGGGACTGTTTTTT.

This sequence joins TRBV28 and TRBJ2-7, with D hard to call. The CDR3 is made up of 13 amino acids. Trimming removed 2 bases at V and 5 bases at J, with 10 bases between. CDR1 is MDHEN and CDR2 is SYDVKM in the germline V gene. This CDR3 is CASSLGRRDEQYF. The DNA of the CDR3 is TGTGCCAGCAGTTTAGGACGCCGGGACGAGCAGTACTTC.

This rearrangement joins TRBV4-1 to TRBJ1-2, with 7 bases identical to TRBD1. V lost 4 bases, J lost 0 bases, and 8 bases stayed unmatched. Germline V gene sequence: CDR1 MGHRA, CDR2 YSYEKL. The CDR3 has 16 residues. This chain's CDR3 is CASSPRGDSPNYGYTF. The CDR3 DNA reads as TGCGCCAGCAGCCCCCGAGGGGACAGTCCTAACTATGGCTACACCTTC.

The V call is TRBV6-5, the J call TRBJ2-2; 8 bases agree with TRBD1. V shed 6 bases, J shed 5 bases, and the junction held 2 bases outside the gene matches. The CDR3 has 13 residues. Per the germline V gene, CDR1 is MNHEY and CDR2 is SVGAGI. The chain's CDR3 is CASRTGATGELFF. The CDR3 nucleotides read TGTGCCAGCAGGACAGGGGCAACCGGGGAGCTGTTTTTT.

J is TRBJ2-1 and V is TRBV5-1, with 9 bases fitting TRBD2. Losses at the gene ends were 1 base for V and 9 bases for J; bases not matched to a gene: 8. The CDR3 covers 15 residues. Germline V CDR1 and CDR2: SGHRS, YFSETQ. CDR3 protein: CASSLLAGGPGEQFF. CDR3 DNA sequence: TGCGCCAGCAGCTTGTTGGCGGGAGGGCCAGGTGAGCAGTTCTTC.

The chain combines TRBV15 with TRBJ2-7, with D perhaps TRBD1 (6 bases). V lost 2 bases to trimming and J lost 1 base, with 12 bases between them. Germline CDR1 reads LNHNV; CDR2 reads YYDKDF (reference sequence). This CDR3 region has 15 residues. CDR3 bases: TGTGCCACCAGCAGATGGACAGATTTATCCTACGAGCAGTACTTC. Its protein is CATSRWTDLSYEQYF.

V and J are TRBV28 and TRBJ2-3, with 7 positions matching TRBD2. CDR3 length: 14 amino acids. V shed 8 bases and J 4 bases; nucleotides not matched to a gene: 9. Germline V gene lookup returns CDR1 MDHEN and CDR2 SYDVKM. The CDR3 region is CASWDYSRADTQYF. CDR3 DNA: TGTGCCAGCTGGGACTACAGCAGGGCAGATACGCAGTATTTT. Looking up the rest from reference TRBV28 and TRBJ2-3 gives the full variable domain: DVKVTQSSRYLVKRTGEKVFLECVQDMDHENMFWYRQDPGLGLRLIYFSYDVKMKEKGDIPEGYSVSREKKERFSLILESASTNQTSMYLCASWDYSRADTQYFGPGTRLTVL.

The chain joins TRBV15 to TRBJ2-2, with D possibly being TRBD2 (6 bases). CDR3 length: 15 amino acids. The V end lost 1 base, the J end lost 6 bases, and 12 bases lay between the germline ends. The germline gives CDR1 LNHNV, CDR2 YYDKDF (reference sequence). The CDR3 protein is CATSRGPGEAGELFF. The DNA of the CDR3 is TGTGCCACCAGCAGAGGGCCGGGAGAGGCCGGGGAGCTGTTTTTT. Variable domain in full (rest from reference TRBV15 and TRBJ2-2): DAMVIQNPRYQVTQFGKPVTLSCSQTLNHNVMYWYQQKSSQAPKLLFHYYDKDFNNEADTPDNFQSRRPNTSFCFLDIRSPGLGDTAMYLCATSRGPGEAGELFFGEGSRLTVL.

The chain has TRBV7-2 and TRBJ2-5, with D possibly TRBD1 on 5 matching bases. Germline CDR1 reads SGHTA; CDR2 reads FQGNSA. This CDR3 is built from 13 residues. V lost 5 bases and J lost 3, with 10 bases in between. CDR3 in amino acids: CASSRRAKETQYF. The CDR3, as DNA: TGTGCCAGCAGCCGCAGGGCAAAAGAGACCCAGTACTTC.

To note about this clone: Mismatch with germline at one junction end may stem from a read error. The rearrangement links TRBV7-7 to TRBJ2-5, with D possibly being TRBD1 (6 bases). CDR3 length equals 14 residues. Germline V gives CDR1 SSHAT, CDR2 FNYEAQ (reference sequence). DNA of the CDR3: TGTGCTAGCAGCGCCGAGACAGGTACCGGGACCCAGTACTTC. Its translation is CASSAETGTGTQYF.

The rearrangement links TRBV28 to TRBJ2-7; D is uncertain. This CDR3 is built from 12 residues. Germline V gene sequence: CDR1 MDHEN, CDR2 SYDVKM. V shed 3 bases and J shed 4 bases, with 7 bases lying between them. The CDR3 DNA is TGTGCCAGCAGTTTGTTTGGGTACGAGCAGTACTTC. Translation: CASSLFGYEQYF.

The chain is built from TRBV15 and TRBJ2-7, with TRBD2 identical over 8 bases. The CDR3 consists of 16 residues. V lost 5 bases, J lost 4 bases, and 13 bases stayed unmatched. Germline V gene sequence: CDR1 LNHNV, CDR2 YYDKDF (reference sequence). The CDR3, as DNA: TGTGCCACCAGCCCCGTCGGGAGGGGGGGGATGTACGAGCAGTACTTC. It encodes CATSPVGRGGMYEQYF. The complete variable domain, with remaining parts taken from reference TRBV15 and TRBJ2-7, reads DAMVIQNPRYQVTQFGKPVTLSCSQTLNHNVMYWYQQKSSQAPKLLFHYYDKDFNNEADTPDNFQSRRPNTSFCFLDIRSPGLGDTAMYLCATSPVGRGGMYEQYFGPGTRLTVT.

This chain joins TRBV7-3 and TRBJ2-3, with D possibly TRBD2 on 5 matching bases. This CDR3 region has 15 residues. Germline V gives CDR1 SGHTA, CDR2 FQGTGA. Trimming shortened V by 1 base and J by 4 bases, and 12 bases separated the two germline ends. The CDR3 region has the DNA TGTGCCAGCAGCTTAAACACCGGGATAGCAGATACGCAGTATTTT. This codes for CASSLNTGIADTQYF.

The V and J genes are TRBV18 and TRBJ2-1; 7 bases align to TRBD1. Germline trimming cut 6 bases from V and 0 bases from J; bases unmatched to any gene: 5. This CDR3 has 15 amino acids. Germline-derived CDR1 and CDR2 are KGHSH and LQKENI. In DNA, the CDR3 is TGTGCCAGCTCGCCGGACAGGAGCTCCTACAATGAGCAGTTCTTC. It encodes CASSPDRSSYNEQFF.

The gene calls are TRBV7-2 and TRBJ2-5; D tentatively fits TRBD1 or TRBD2 (5 bases each). The germline CDR1 and CDR2 sequences are SGHTA and FQGNSA. This CDR3 comprises 14 residues. V shed 7 bases and J shed 5 bases, with 17 bases lying between them. The CDR3: CASTLGVGIETQYF. The CDR3 DNA reads TGTGCCAGCACCCTGGGGGTGGGGATTGAGACCCAGTACTTC.

This chain connects TRBV28 to TRBJ2-1, with D possibly being TRBD2 (6 bases). CDR1 and CDR2 from the germline V gene are MDHEN and SYDVKM. V was clipped by 7 bases and J by 8 bases, with 30 bases between them. The CDR3 has 18 amino acids. CDR3 loop: CASTLDPIRDSTSDEQFF. CDR3 DNA: TGTGCCAGCACCCTTGACCCAATACGGGACTCAACGAGCGATGAGCAGTTCTTC.